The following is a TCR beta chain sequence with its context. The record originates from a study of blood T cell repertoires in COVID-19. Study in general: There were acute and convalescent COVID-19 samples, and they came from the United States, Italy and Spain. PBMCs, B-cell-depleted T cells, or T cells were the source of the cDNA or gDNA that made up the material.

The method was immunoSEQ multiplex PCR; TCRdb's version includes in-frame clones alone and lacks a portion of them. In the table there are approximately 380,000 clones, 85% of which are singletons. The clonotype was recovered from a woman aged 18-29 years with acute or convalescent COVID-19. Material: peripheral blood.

Here the CDR3 reads CASSFPTRGAPGELFF. CDR3 sequence (DNA): TGTGCCAGCAGCTTCCCGACTCGGGGGGCCCCCGGGGAGCTGTTTTTT. The chain has TRBV11-2 and TRBJ2-2; a weak D match, TRBD2 (7 bases). In germline, CDR1 is SGHAT, CDR2 FQNNGV. Trimming took 3 bases from V and 6 from J, leaving 17 bases between them. CDR3 length: 16 residues.